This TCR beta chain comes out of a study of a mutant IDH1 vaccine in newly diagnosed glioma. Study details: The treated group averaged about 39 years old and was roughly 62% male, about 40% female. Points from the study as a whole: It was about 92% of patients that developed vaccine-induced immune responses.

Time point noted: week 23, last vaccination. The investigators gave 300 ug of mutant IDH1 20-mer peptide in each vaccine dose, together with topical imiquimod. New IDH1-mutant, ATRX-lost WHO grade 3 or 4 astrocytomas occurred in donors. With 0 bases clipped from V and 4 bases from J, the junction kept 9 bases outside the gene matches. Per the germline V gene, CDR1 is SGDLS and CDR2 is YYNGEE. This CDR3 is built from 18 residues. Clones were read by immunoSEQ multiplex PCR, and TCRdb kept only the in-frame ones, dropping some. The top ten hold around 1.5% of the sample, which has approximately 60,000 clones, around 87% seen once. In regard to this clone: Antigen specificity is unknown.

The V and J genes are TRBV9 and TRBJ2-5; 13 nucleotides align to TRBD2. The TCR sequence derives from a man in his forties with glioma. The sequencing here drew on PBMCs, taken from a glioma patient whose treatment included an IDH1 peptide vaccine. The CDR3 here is CASSVAPTSGRGRETQYF. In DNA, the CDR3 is TGTGCCAGCAGCGTAGCTCCCACTAGCGGGAGGGGGAGAGAGACCCAGTACTTC.